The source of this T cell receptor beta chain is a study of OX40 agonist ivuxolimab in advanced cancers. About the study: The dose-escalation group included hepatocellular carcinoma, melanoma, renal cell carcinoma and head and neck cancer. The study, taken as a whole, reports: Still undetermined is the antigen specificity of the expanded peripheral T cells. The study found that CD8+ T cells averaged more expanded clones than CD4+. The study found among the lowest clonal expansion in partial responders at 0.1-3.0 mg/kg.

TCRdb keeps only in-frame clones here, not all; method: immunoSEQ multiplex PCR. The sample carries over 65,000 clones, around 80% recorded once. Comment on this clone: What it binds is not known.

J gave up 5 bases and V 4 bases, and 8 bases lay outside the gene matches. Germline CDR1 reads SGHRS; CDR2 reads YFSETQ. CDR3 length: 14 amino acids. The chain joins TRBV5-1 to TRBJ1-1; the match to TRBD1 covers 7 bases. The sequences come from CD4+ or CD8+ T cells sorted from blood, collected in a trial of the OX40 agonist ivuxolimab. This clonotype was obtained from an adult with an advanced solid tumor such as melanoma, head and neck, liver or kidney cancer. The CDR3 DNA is TGCGCCAGCAGCCAGCAGGGGGTGGGGACTGAAGCTTTCTTT. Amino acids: CASSQQGVGTEAFF.